Shown below are 20 T cell receptor beta chains from a single sample sequenced in a study of T-cell memory formation after mild COVID-19. Via MiXCR, TCRdb re-called the 5' RACE reads, giving one row per CDR3 protein. The data hold about 190,000 distinct CDR3 sequences, with around 17% observed a single time. The material sequenced was PBMCs or a T cell subset sorted from them (not recorded which). Receptor source: an adult woman who had mild COVID-19 (a few samples of this study predate the infection). Cell type and time point are not known.

Here the CDR3 reads CASSLWGTNYGYTF. CDR3 sequence (DNA): TGTGCCAGCAGTTTATGGGGCACTAACTATGGCTACACCTTC. V usage is TRBV12-3 or TRBV12-4 and J usage is TRBJ1-2; D might be TRBD1 (5 bases). The CDR3 has 14 amino acids. Trimming removed 2 bases at V and 0 bases at J, with 7 bases between.

This clonotype was recorded a few times. CDR3 sequence reads: CASSHGTGANQPQHF. The CDR3 region has the DNA TGTGCCAGCAGTCACGGGACAGGGGCCAATCAGCCCCAGCATTTT. The chain carries TRBV12-3 or TRBV12-4 and TRBJ1-5; 10 bases line up with TRBD1. The CDR3 runs 15 residues. V dropped 5 bases and J dropped 3; count of bases not matched to a gene: 4.

This clonotype was found a few times. This chain joins TRBV19 and TRBJ1-3; D perhaps matches TRBD1 (6 bases). The germline V gene encodes CDR1 LNHDA and CDR2 SQIVND (reference sequence). V lost 5 bases and J 0 bases, leaving 14 bases between the germline ends. The CDR3 contains 16 residues. The CDR3 DNA reads as TGTGCCAGTAGTGAAACAGGGAAACCCTCTGGAAACACCATATATTTT. Protein product: CASSETGKPSGNTIYF.

The chain employs TRBV5-1 and TRBJ1-2; D is uncertain. V was cut by 0 bases and J by 0 bases, with 9 bases left in between. There are 15 residues in the CDR3. The germline CDR1 and CDR2 sequences are SGHRS and YFSETQ. This chain's CDR3 is CASSLVARTNYGYTF. CDR3 coding DNA: TGCGCCAGCAGCTTGGTCGCCCGGACTAACTATGGCTACACCTTC.

The rearrangement joins TRBV7-2 to TRBJ2-3, with TRBD2 identical over 10 bases. V lost 4 bases, J lost 3 bases, and 10 bases stayed unmatched. CDR1 is SGHTA and CDR2 is FQGNSA in the germline V gene. This CDR3 is 17 amino acids long. The CDR3 loop reads CASSSALAGSRTDTQYF. CDR3 bases: TGTGCCAGCAGCTCCGCACTAGCGGGATCCCGTACAGATACGCAGTATTTT.

The CDR3 DNA reads as TGCGCCAGCAGCCTCTCGGCGAAGAGCTATGGCTACACCTTC. This codes for CASSLSAKSYGYTF. This chain uses TRBV4-1 with TRBJ1-2; D not certain. This CDR3 has 14 amino acids. V dropped 4 bases and J dropped 4 bases, with 13 bases sitting between them. Germline V gene data show CDR1 as MGHRA and CDR2 as YSYEKL.

This clonotype was seen repeatedly, ten times or more. The chain recombines TRBV11-2 with TRBJ2-3; 9 bases are shared with TRBD2. CDR3 length: 15 residues. The germline V gene has CDR1 SGHAT and CDR2 FQNNGV. J was trimmed by 1 base and V by 1 base; bases with no gene match: 0. The chain's CDR3 is CASSLVAGGTDTQYF. CDR3 in DNA: TGTGCCAGCAGCTTAGTAGCGGGAGGCACAGATACGCAGTATTTT.

The chain recombines TRBV20-1 with TRBJ2-7, with D possibly TRBD2 on 6 matching bases. V was trimmed by 3 bases and J by 4 bases, leaving 13 bases between them. This CDR3 comprises 13 residues. Per the germline V gene, CDR1 is DFQATT and CDR2 is SNEGSKA (reference sequence). The CDR3 region has the DNA TGCAGTGCTAGCGGGGGACCGGGTTACGAGCAGTACTTC. It translates to CSASGGPGYEQYF.

This clonotype was recorded many times. This chain links TRBV12-3 or TRBV12-4 with TRBJ2-7; no clear D. Trimming removed 3 bases at V and 0 bases at J, with 6 bases between. The CDR3 has 13 residues. Here the CDR3 reads CASSLSNSYEQYF. The CDR3 DNA reads TGTGCCAGCAGTTTGTCAAACTCCTACGAGCAGTACTTC.

In this sample, this clonotype turned up a few times. The chain couples TRBV24-1 to TRBJ2-7, with 8 bases that match TRBD2. This CDR3 region has 13 residues. With V trimmed by 2 bases and J by 4 bases, 0 bases remained unmatched. The germline gives CDR1 KGHDR, CDR2 SFDVKD. Written as DNA, the CDR3 is TGTGCCACCAGTGATTCGGGGGGGTACGAGCAGTACTTC. Its protein is CATSDSGGYEQYF.

The rearrangement links TRBV20-1 to TRBJ1-2, with D maybe TRBD1 (6 bases). Germline CDR1 DFQATT, CDR2 SNEGSKA (reference sequence). CDR3 length: 13 residues. V lost 2 bases to trimming and J lost 6 bases, with 13 bases between them. The CDR3 sequence: CSARTGPGDGYTF. In DNA form, the CDR3 reads TGCAGTGCTAGAACCGGGCCAGGGGATGGCTACACCTTC.

Many counts were recorded for this clonotype. This chain links TRBV12-3 or TRBV12-4 with TRBJ2-1, with a tentative D call TRBD1 (5 bases). The CDR3 consists of 16 residues. V lost 2 bases and J lost 9, with 20 bases in between. CDR3 bases: TGTGCCAGCAGTTTATATTGGATTACTGGGGCCGGTGAGCAGTTCTTC. Translated, it gives CASSLYWITGAGEQFF.

The chain combines TRBV5-1 with TRBJ1-6; D may be TRBD1 (5 bases). The CDR3 runs to 13 residues. CDR1 is SGHRS, CDR2 YFSETQ, per germline. V lost 0 bases to trimming and J lost 10 bases, with 8 bases between them. This chain's CDR3 is CASSLGGDSPLHF. The CDR3 DNA reads as TGCGCCAGCAGCTTGGGGGGGGACTCACCCCTCCACTTT.

The chain joins TRBV6-1 to TRBJ2-3; D may be TRBD2 (6 bases). The germline CDR1 and CDR2 sequences are MNHNS and SASEGT. Trimming pared 4 bases from V and 4 bases from J, leaving 12 bases between. The CDR3 totals 14 residues. CDR3 region: CASSGRAGPDTQYF. Here the CDR3 DNA reads TGTGCCAGCAGTGGCCGAGCGGGCCCAGATACGCAGTATTTT.

Only a few counts were recorded for this clonotype. The chain combines TRBV4-3 with TRBJ1-6; TRBD1 matches at 10 bases. The trim removed 0 bases at V and 7 bases at J, leaving 3 bases unmatched. The CDR3 is 16 amino acids. Germline CDR1 reads LGHNA; CDR2 reads YSLEER. The CDR3 coding sequence is TGCGCCAGCAGCCAAGATGTGGGACAGGGGAATTCACCCCTCCACTTT. Its protein is CASSQDVGQGNSPLHF.

The chain joins TRBV5-1 to TRBJ1-2; D is unresolved. Germline loops: CDR1 SGHRS, CDR2 YFSETQ. V gave up 0 bases and J gave up 2 bases, with 8 bases separating them. This CDR3 has 14 residues. DNA of the CDR3: TGCGCCAGCAGCTTGGATCCAGGAAACTATGGCTACACCTTC. It encodes CASSLDPGNYGYTF.

This chain links TRBV20-1 with TRBJ2-2; 14 bases line up with TRBD2. This CDR3 spans 14 amino acids. CDR1 DFQATT and CDR2 SNEGSKA come from the germline V gene (reference sequence). After removal of 6 bases from V and 6 bases from J, the junction contained 3 bases not matched to a gene. CDR3 nucleotides: TGCAGTGCAAGACTAGCGGGAGGGCCCGGGGAGCTGTTTTTT. Its translation: CSARLAGGPGELFF.

The chain uses TRBV20-1 and TRBJ1-2; tentative D call: TRBD1 (6 bases). The length of the CDR3 is 14 residues. From germline, CDR1 is DFQATT and CDR2 SNEGSKA (reference sequence). Trimming stripped 6 bases from V and 4 bases from J, with 18 bases between. This CDR3 is CSAHIRGRRYGYTF. DNA for the CDR3: TGCAGTGCGCATATTCGGGGGCGACGCTATGGCTACACCTTC.

The table lists this clonotype with a count of one. The V gene is TRBV4-1, the J gene TRBJ1-4; 7 bases fit TRBD1. The CDR3 extends over 12 amino acids. Germline V gene lookup returns CDR1 MGHRA and CDR2 YSYEKL. With 4 bases clipped from V and 12 bases from J, the junction kept 5 bases outside the gene matches. The DNA of the CDR3 is TGCGCCAGCAGCCTTCAACAGGGGCAACTGTTTTTT. This codes for CASSLQQGQLFF.

This clonotype showed up just a few times. This chain links TRBV6-5 with TRBJ2-2; 7 nucleotides match TRBD2. CDR3 size: 14 residues. Trimming took 6 bases from V and 5 from J; bases not matched to a gene: 6. Germline loops: CDR1 MNHEY, CDR2 SVGAGI. The CDR3 coding sequence is TGTGCCAGCAGCGATCCGGGACTAACCGGGGAGCTGTTTTTT. Its translation is CASSDPGLTGELFF.